Below are 26 T cell receptor beta chains sequenced from a single sample in a study of regulatory T cells in long-lasting Graves disease (dated by TCRdb to about 2021). Explained via the paper, the time point label denotes: newly diagnosed GD, antithyroid drugs for less than 3 months. RNA was extracted from PBMCs in TRIzol for both TCR sequencing and RNA sequencing. Library construction relied on multiplex PCR. These reads were obtained on an Illumina HiSeq 4000. To build TCR beta libraries, CDR3 regions were amplified by Arm-PCR using iRepertoire HTBI primers. The raw public reads went through TCRdb reprocessing: fastp at Q25, MiXCR clone calling, in-frame beta chains kept. Each entry is one CDR3 protein sequence, shown with its most common DNA and genes. This sample comprises around 250,000 distinct CDR3 sequences, 15% to 20% of them detected only once. Of the sample, 14% is held by the ten largest clones.

The data were also submitted as part of a second study, on T cells in Graves' hyperthyroidism and ophthalmopathy.

The sample in question was peripheral blood mononuclear cells (PBMCs), obtained at new diagnosis, from a patient treated with antithyroid drugs. The receptors were gathered from a woman aged 30 to 39 with Graves disease. Donor details come from another sample of the same person, matched by shared clones.

A word on this clonotype: This clone may be a read error of a much larger clone one base away. This is likely a read error, given that the CDR3 carries no conserved phenylalanine or tryptophan at its end. This rearrangement joins TRBV20-1 to TRBJ1-1, with D uncertain. CDR1 DFQATT and CDR2 SNEGSKA come from the germline V gene (reference sequence). V lost 5 bases, J lost 2 bases, and 9 bases lay in between. There are 12 residues in the CDR3. The CDR3 DNA sequence: TGCAGTGCTGCCCAGCCCAACACTGAAGCTTTCTTG. Translation gives CSAAQPNTEAFL.

V and J are TRBV11-2 and TRBJ2-1, with 13 bases identical to TRBD2. This CDR3 spans 18 amino acids. Germline V gene lookup returns CDR1 SGHAT and CDR2 FQNNGV. J lost 4 bases, V lost 5 bases, and 11 bases had no gene match. DNA for the CDR3: TGTGCCAGCAGCCGCTCACTCACTAGCGGGGGGGAATACAATGAGCAGTTCTTC. Its protein product is CASSRSLTSGGEYNEQFF.

The gene calls are TRBV28 and TRBJ2-7; D uncertain. The CDR3 runs to 16 residues. Between the trimmed V and J ends, which lost 4 bases and 4 bases, there was a span of 20 bases. Germline-derived CDR1 and CDR2 are MDHEN and SYDVKM. CDR3 residues: CASSWYEQRRSYEQYF. CDR3 nucleotide sequence: TGTGCCAGCAGTTGGTATGAACAGCGACGGAGTTACGAGCAGTACTTC.

This clonotype was seen at least ten times. The CDR3 is CASSFGGYHYQETQYF. As DNA, the CDR3 is TGTGCCAGCAGTTTTGGAGGATATCACTACCAAGAGACCCAGTACTTC. This chain uses TRBV12-3 or TRBV12-4 with TRBJ2-5; possible D gene TRBD2, 5 bases. This CDR3 has 16 amino acids. V dropped 3 bases and J dropped 0 bases, with 14 bases sitting between them.

This rearrangement joins TRBV28 to TRBJ1-5, with D possibly TRBD1 on 5 matching bases. Germline loops: CDR1 MDHEN, CDR2 SYDVKM. The CDR3 is made up of 15 amino acids. V was shortened by 8 bases and J by 7 bases, with 21 bases between the two germline ends. This chain's CDR3 is CASHGQTGGRQPQHF. The CDR3 DNA reads as TGTGCCAGCCACGGCCAGACGGGGGGACGACAGCCCCAGCATTTT.

This clonotype was detected ten times or more. The V and J genes are TRBV7-9 and TRBJ2-7; D gene ambiguous. This CDR3 is 14 amino acids long. V dropped 2 bases and J dropped 7 bases, with 15 bases sitting between them. Germline values: CDR1 SEHNR, CDR2 FQNEAQ (reference sequence). This CDR3 is CASSLSWGTSEQYF. The CDR3 coding sequence is TGTGCCAGCAGCTTATCTTGGGGAACGAGTGAGCAGTACTTC. Full variable domain (rest looked up from reference TRBV7-9 and TRBJ2-7): DTGVSQNPRHKITKRGQNVTFRCDPISEHNRLYWYRQTLGQGPEFLTYFQNEAQLEKSRLLSDRFSAERPKGSFSTLEIQRTEQGDSAMYLCASSLSWGTSEQYFGPGTRLTVT.

The sample holds many counts of this clonotype. The V gene is TRBV2, the J gene TRBJ2-5; 9 nucleotides align to TRBD2. The CDR3 has 15 amino acids. The germline CDR1 and CDR2 sequences are SNHLY and FYNNEI. V shed 2 bases, J shed 5 bases, and the junction held 6 bases outside the gene matches. In DNA, the CDR3 is TGTGCCAGCAGTGAATTGGGCGGGGGGGCCGAGACCCAGTACTTC. Its translation is CASSELGGGAETQYF.

In its sample, this clonotype was seen many times. The chain carries TRBV12-3 or TRBV12-4 and TRBJ1-1, with D unresolved. V was trimmed by 8 bases and J by 7 bases, leaving 11 bases between them. This CDR3 comprises 11 residues. The CDR3, as DNA: TGTGCCAGCTCCTTCCGAAATGAAGCTTTCTTT. Protein: CASSFRNEAFF.

The count of this clonotype is one. One base away lies a much larger clone, so this may be a sequencing read error. The J gene is TRBJ2-5, the V gene TRBV6-2 or TRBV6-3, with D unresolved. The germline V gene has CDR1 MNHEY and CDR2 SVGEGT. The CDR3 loop spans 12 amino acids. The ends were cut back, 6 bases at V and 4 bases at J, with 9 bases in the middle. CDR3: CASRKALETQYF. The CDR3 DNA sequence: TGTGCCAGCAGAAAGGCACTAGAGACCCAGTACTTC.

In this sample, this clonotype turned up many times. In DNA, the CDR3 is TGCAGTGCTAGTAAACAGGGGACCGTCTACAATGAGCAGTTCTTC. Protein: CSASKQGTVYNEQFF. This rearrangement joins TRBV20-1 to TRBJ2-1; 7 nucleotides line up with TRBD1. CDR3 length equals 15 residues. The germline CDR1 and CDR2 sequences are DFQATT and SNEGSKA (reference sequence). The V and J ends lost 3 bases and 3 bases, in that order; junction bases with no gene match: 8.

Comment on this clonotype: At one end the junction does not follow the germline gene, possibly because of a read error. The chain carries TRBV2 and TRBJ1-1, with TRBD1 matching 7 bases. Germline V gene data show CDR1 as SNHLY and CDR2 as FYNNEI. There are 14 residues in the CDR3. CDR3 protein: CASGEQGQVTDAFF. CDR3 sequence (DNA): TGTGCCAGCGGGGAACAGGGGCAGGTTACTGACGCTTTCTTT.

This clonotype came up a few times. This chain uses TRBV29-1 with TRBJ2-2; TRBD2 matches at 7 bases. Germline values: CDR1 SQVTM, CDR2 ANQGSEA. The J segment lost 0 bases and the V segment lost 3 bases, leaving 4 bases of the junction unmatched. This CDR3 has 15 amino acids. CDR3 nucleotide sequence: TGCAGCGTTGATGGCGGGGGAACGAACACCGGGGAGCTGTTTTTT. Translating it yields CSVDGGGTNTGELFF.

CDR3 sequence: CASSKLALATDTQYF. As DNA, the CDR3 is TGTGCCAGTAGTAAGTTAGCGCTAGCAACAGATACGCAGTATTTT. The rearrangement joins TRBV19 to TRBJ2-3, with D perhaps TRBD2 (5 bases). The germline V gene encodes CDR1 LNHDA and CDR2 SQIVND (reference sequence). V lost 4 bases, J lost 3 bases, and 14 bases lay in between. The CDR3 has 15 amino acids.

This clonotype was found a few times. A clone one base away is much larger, so this may be a read error. V gene TRBV20-1 combines with J gene TRBJ2-2; no definite D call. The germline V gene has CDR1 DFQATT and CDR2 SNEGSKA (reference sequence). V was trimmed by 3 bases and J by 4 bases, leaving 27 bases between them. The CDR3 covers 19 residues. The CDR3 loop is CSASPPGLGVLTSTGELFF. The CDR3 DNA follows: TGCAGTGCTAGCCCCCCGGGCCTTGGCGTCCTAACGAGCACCGGGGAGCTGTTTTTT.

This clonotype was seen repeatedly, ten times or more. The V and J genes are TRBV6-1 and TRBJ2-4; 11 positions agree with TRBD1. The CDR3 loop spans 14 amino acids. J lost 15 bases, V lost 7 bases, and 14 bases had no gene match. Germline V lookup: CDR1 MNHNS, CDR2 SASEGT. CDR3 DNA sequence: TGTGCCAGCAAATCCGTGGGACAGGGGGAACTTTGGTACTTC. Amino acids: CASKSVGQGELWYF.

This clonotype occurred many times. This rearrangement joins TRBV9 to TRBJ1-5; tentative D call: TRBD1 (6 bases). CDR1 and CDR2 (germline): SGDLS, YYNGEE. Between the trimmed V and J ends, which lost 4 bases and 4 bases, there was a span of 15 bases. The CDR3 sequence is 15 residues long. In DNA form, the CDR3 reads TGTGCCAGCAGCAGAGGGGGAATTGTAAATCAGCCCCAGCATTTT. This gives the protein CASSRGGIVNQPQHF.

The table lists this clonotype with many counts. The chain uses TRBV5-1 and TRBJ2-3; 9 bases agree with TRBD2. Germline trimming cut 4 bases from V and 5 bases from J; bases unmatched to any gene: 5. CDR1 is SGHRS and CDR2 is YFSETQ in the germline V gene. This CDR3 is built from 14 residues. CDR3 in DNA: TGCGCCAGCAGCGCGGGGGGGAAGAAAGATACGCAGTATTTT. It codes for CASSAGGKKDTQYF. Full variable domain (outside the CDR3, taken from reference TRBV5-1 and TRBJ2-3): KAGVTQTPRYLIKTRGQQVTLSCSPISGHRSVSWYQQTPGQGLQFLFEYFSETQRNKGNFPGRFSGRQFSNSRSEMNVSTLELGDSALYLCASSAGGKKDTQYFGPGTRLTVL.

This clonotype has ten or more counts. The genes are TRBV28 and TRBJ1-5; 7 nucleotides align to TRBD1. Trimming took 7 bases from V and 9 from J; bases not matched to a gene: 9. CDR3 length: 13 residues. The germline V gene has CDR1 MDHEN and CDR2 SYDVKM. CDR3 DNA: TGTGCCAGCATGACCCAGGGGGGAGGGCCCCAGCATTTT. Its protein is CASMTQGGGPQHF.

This clonotype has a count of ten or more. The chain has TRBV2 and TRBJ2-1; perhaps TRBD2 as D (7 bases). Germline CDR1 SNHLY, CDR2 FYNNEI. V was clipped by 8 bases and J by 4 bases, with 15 bases between them. The CDR3 is made up of 14 amino acids. The CDR3 sequence is CASCYGGPYNEQFF. CDR3 nucleotides: TGTGCCAGCTGTTACGGGGGGCCGTACAATGAGCAGTTCTTC.

This clonotype was recorded many times. This chain links TRBV7-9 with TRBJ2-1; tentative D call: TRBD1 (5 bases). The V and J ends lost 6 bases and 10 bases respectively, with 22 bases between them. The CDR3 loop spans 15 amino acids. From germline, CDR1 is SEHNR and CDR2 FQNEAQ (reference sequence). The CDR3: CASRLPTDLPSEQFF. In DNA form, the CDR3 reads TGTGCCAGCAGGCTCCCGACAGATCTCCCTTCGGAGCAGTTCTTC.

This clonotype was seen repeatedly, ten times or more. The V and J genes are TRBV6-1 and TRBJ1-5; no clear D gene. The CDR3 runs 16 residues. The germline V gene encodes CDR1 MNHNS and CDR2 SASEGT. V shed 6 bases and J shed 0 bases, with 15 bases lying between them. The CDR3 region is CASRFGERYSNQPQHF. In DNA form, the CDR3 reads TGTGCCAGCAGGTTTGGAGAGCGGTATAGCAATCAGCCCCAGCATTTT.

CDR3 loop: CASSFTDSGANVLTF. CDR3 nucleotide sequence: TGTGCCAGCAGCTTTACAGACTCTGGGGCCAACGTCCTGACTTTC. J is TRBJ2-6 and V is TRBV11-1, with unresolved D. Germline loops: CDR1 SGHAT, CDR2 FQDESV (reference sequence). The V end lost 3 bases, the J end lost 0 bases, and 6 bases lay between the germline ends. The CDR3 is made up of 15 amino acids.

The chain recombines TRBV20-1 with TRBJ1-5, with TRBD1 identical over 7 bases. The germline V gene encodes CDR1 DFQATT and CDR2 SNEGSKA (reference sequence). J gave up 4 bases and V 6 bases, and 9 bases lay outside the gene matches. The CDR3 consists of 14 residues. CDR3 sequence: CSAADRDSNQPQHF. In nucleotides, the CDR3 is TGCAGTGCCGCAGACAGGGACTCTAATCAGCCCCAGCATTTT.

This clonotype was picked up many times. The gene calls are TRBV18 and TRBJ2-7; a possible D gene is TRBD2 (5 bases). The CDR3 loop spans 14 amino acids. Germline V gives CDR1 KGHSH, CDR2 LQKENI. The V gene lost 5 bases and the J gene lost 1 base, with 12 bases spanning the gap. The CDR3 loop reads CASSEGTLSYEQYF. DNA of the CDR3: TGTGCCAGCTCAGAGGGCACACTATCCTACGAGCAGTACTTC. The full variable domain, its missing parts supplied by reference TRBV18 and TRBJ2-7, is NAGVMQNPRHLVRRRGQEARLRCSPMKGHSHVYWYRQLPEEGLKFMVYLQKENIIDESGMPKERFSAEFPKEGPSILRIQQVVRGDSAAYFCASSEGTLSYEQYFGPGTRLTVT.

This clonotype was seen at least ten times. The gene calls are TRBV27 and TRBJ1-1; 7 bases align to TRBD1. The trim removed 5 bases at V and 4 bases at J, leaving 13 bases unmatched. Germline V gene sequence: CDR1 MNHEY, CDR2 SMNVEV (reference sequence). The CDR3 runs to 16 residues. The CDR3 coding sequence is TGTGCCAGCAGTCCACAGACAGGGAGGGGTGTCACTGAAGCTTTCTTT. This encodes CASSPQTGRGVTEAFF.

This rearrangement joins TRBV7-2 to TRBJ2-3, with TRBD2 identical over 13 bases. Germline V gene data show CDR1 as SGHTA and CDR2 as FQGNSA. This CDR3 has 15 residues. After removal of 8 bases from V and 4 bases from J, the junction contained 6 bases not matched to a gene. CDR3 nucleotide sequence: TGTGCCAGCCTACTAGCGGGGGGGCAAGCAGATACGCAGTATTTT. Translated: CASLLAGGQADTQYF.